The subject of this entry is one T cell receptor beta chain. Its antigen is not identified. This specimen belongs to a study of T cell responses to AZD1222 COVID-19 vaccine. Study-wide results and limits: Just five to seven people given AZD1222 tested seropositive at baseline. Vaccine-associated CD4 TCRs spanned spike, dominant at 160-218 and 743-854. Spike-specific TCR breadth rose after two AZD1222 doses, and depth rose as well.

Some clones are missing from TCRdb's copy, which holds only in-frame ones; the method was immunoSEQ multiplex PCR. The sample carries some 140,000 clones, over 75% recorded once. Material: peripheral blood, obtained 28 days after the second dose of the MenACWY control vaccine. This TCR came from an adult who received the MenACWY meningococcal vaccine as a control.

The CDR3 nucleotides read TGTGCCAGCAGGTCCAGGAGCCAAGAGACCCAGTACTTC. Its protein is CASRSRSQETQYF. The V gene is TRBV5-4, the J gene TRBJ2-5; D ambiguous. CDR3 length: 13 residues. Deletions cut 5 bases from V and 1 base from J, with 9 bases between. Germline CDR1 is SGHNT and CDR2 is YYREEE (reference sequence).